This T cell receptor (beta chain) was identified during a study of OX40 agonist ivuxolimab in advanced cancers. Across the whole study: Every 2 weeks, patients got intravenous ivuxolimab at one of six dose levels (0.01-10 mg/kg).

Assay: immunoSEQ multiplex PCR; the TCRdb copy retains only in-frame clones and omits some. The sample lists 20,000 or so clones, 90% occurring once. Sequencing used CD4+ or CD8+ T cells sorted from blood, obtained in a trial of the OX40 agonist ivuxolimab. The TCR originated in an adult with an advanced solid tumor such as melanoma, head and neck, liver or kidney cancer.

The CDR3 DNA sequence: TGTGCCAGCAGCTTAATCCAGAACACTGAAGCTTTCTTT. It yields the protein CASSLIQNTEAFF. The chain uses TRBV11-3 and TRBJ1-1, with no clear D. Germline CDR1 reads SGHNT; CDR2 reads YENEEA. CDR3 size: 13 residues. V shed 2 bases and J shed 1 base, with 5 bases lying between them.